One sample yielded the 20 T cell receptor beta chains listed below, sequenced in a study of blood T cell repertoires in COVID-19. This table comes from immunoSEQ multiplex PCR, and its TCRdb copy is limited to in-frame clones, with some not included. The sample holds 250,000 to 300,000 clones; roughly 84% are singletons and the top ten take under 3.5%. The sequenced sample was peripheral blood. These receptors were taken from a woman aged 18-29 years with acute or convalescent COVID-19.

The chain combines TRBV23-1 with TRBJ2-7; 9 bases line up with TRBD2. TRBV23-1 is recorded as an ORF, its role being uncertain. Trimming cost V 4 bases and J 2 bases; bases outside gene matches: 9. There are 16 residues in the CDR3. The CDR3 loop is CASSPISGSNPYEQYF. The CDR3 DNA sequence: TGCGCCAGCAGTCCTATTAGCGGGAGTAACCCCTACGAGCAGTACTTC.

This clone was picked up one time. Other DNA sequences from this sample encode an identical CDR3 as well. This chain joins TRBV9 and TRBJ2-7; 9 bases line up with TRBD2. The CDR3 runs to 15 residues. Per the germline V gene, CDR1 is SGDLS and CDR2 is YYNGEE. The trim removed 0 bases at V and 2 bases at J, leaving 3 bases unmatched. CDR3 nucleotide sequence: TGTGCCAGCAGCGTAGCCGCGGGAGGGCCCTACGAGCAGTACTTC. Translating gives CASSVAAGGPYEQYF.

This clone was counted once. V usage is TRBV18 and J usage is TRBJ2-1; the match to TRBD1 covers 9 bases. The ends lost 6 bases at V and 4 bases at J; junction bases unmatched: 4. Per the germline V gene, CDR1 is KGHSH and CDR2 is LQKENI. The CDR3 runs to 14 residues. The DNA for the CDR3 is TGTGCCAGCTCGCCTGGACAGGGGTACAATGAGCAGTTCTTC. Translated: CASSPGQGYNEQFF. Full variable domain (remainder filled in from reference TRBV18 and TRBJ2-1): NAGVMQNPRHLVRRRGQEARLRCSPMKGHSHVYWYRQLPEEGLKFMVYLQKENIIDESGMPKERFSAEFPKEGPSILRIQQVVRGDSAAYFCASSPGQGYNEQFFGPGTRLTVL.

The chain has TRBV6-2 or TRBV6-3 and TRBJ2-1; D is unclear. CDR3 length equals 13 residues. The V end lost 0 bases, the J end lost 7 bases, and 7 bases lay between the germline ends. Germline-derived CDR1 and CDR2 are MNHEY and SVGEGT. DNA of the CDR3: TGTGCCAGCAGTTACTCGGCCCTGAATGAGCAGTTCTTC. Translated: CASSYSALNEQFF.

The chain joins TRBV5-1 to TRBJ1-2; no clear D. The V and J ends lost 2 bases and 6 bases respectively, with 8 bases between them. This CDR3 comprises 12 residues. Per the germline V gene, CDR1 is SGHRS and CDR2 is YFSETQ. Here the CDR3 reads CASSLGENGYTF. The CDR3 nucleotides read TGCGCCAGCAGCTTAGGAGAGAATGGCTACACCTTC.

This CDR3 is CASSVRAGTVFNQPQHF. For the CDR3, the DNA is TGTGCCAGCAGTGTAAGAGCCGGGACAGTCTTCAATCAGCCCCAGCATTTT. The chain links TRBV2 to TRBJ1-5, with 7 bases identical to TRBD1. The CDR3 is 17 amino acids. The V gene's germline CDR1 is SNHLY and CDR2 FYNNEI. V lost 4 bases, J lost 3 bases, and 12 bases stayed unmatched. Complete variable domain (other parts from reference TRBV2 and TRBJ1-5): EPEVTQTPSHQVTQMGQEVILRCVPISNHLYFYWYRQILGQKVEFLVSFYNNEISEKSEIFDDQFSVERPDGSNFTLKIRSTKLEDSAMYFCASSVRAGTVFNQPQHFGDGTRLSIL.

This chain links TRBV7-9 with TRBJ1-2; D is perhaps TRBD1 (5 bases). V lost 5 bases, J lost 1 base, and 20 bases lay in between. Germline V gene sequence: CDR1 SEHNR, CDR2 FQNEAQ (reference sequence). CDR3 size: 17 residues. CDR3 DNA: TGTGCCAGCAGCGGAGTGGGAGGGGCCGACTTTAACTATGGCTACACCTTC. Protein sequence: CASSGVGGADFNYGYTF. The full variable domain, rest sourced from reference TRBV7-9 and TRBJ1-2, is DTGVSQNPRHKITKRGQNVTFRCDPISEHNRLYWYRQTLGQGPEFLTYFQNEAQLEKSRLLSDRFSAERPKGSFSTLEIQRTEQGDSAMYLCASSGVGGADFNYGYTFGSGTRLTVV.

Worth noting for this clone: Other DNA variants within this sample encode the same CDR3. The V and J genes are TRBV6-6 and TRBJ1-2; D might be TRBD1 (5 bases). Germline lookup yields CDR1 MNHNY and CDR2 SVGAGI (reference sequence). The V end lost 6 bases, the J end lost 5 bases, and 13 bases lay between the germline ends. The CDR3 is 13 amino acids. The chain's CDR3 is CASSPTGEYGYTF. In DNA, the CDR3 is TGTGCCAGCAGCCCCACGGGGGAGTATGGCTACACCTTC.

The chain is built from TRBV4-1 and TRBJ1-1; D gene ambiguous. CDR3 length: 15 residues. The germline V and J ends were trimmed by 1 base and 4 bases, with 13 bases remaining between them. Germline CDR1 reads MGHRA; CDR2 reads YSYEKL. The CDR3 nucleotides are TGCGCCAGCAGCCAAGGACACGAGCTCGGCACTGAAGCTTTCTTT. It is translated as CASSQGHELGTEAFF.

A note on this clone: Within the sample, other DNA sequences also encode this same CDR3. The CDR3 spells CASSISQGSYEQYF. The CDR3 DNA follows: TGTGCCAGTAGTATCTCGCAGGGCTCCTACGAGCAGTACTTC. V usage is TRBV19 and J usage is TRBJ2-7; possibly TRBD1 for D (5 bases). CDR3 size: 14 residues. The germline V and J ends were trimmed by 3 bases and 0 bases, with 9 bases remaining between them. Per germline, CDR1 LNHDA and CDR2 SQIVND (reference sequence).

This chain connects TRBV2 to TRBJ2-7, with a tentative D call TRBD1 (6 bases). The CDR3 extends over 13 amino acids. Germline V gene lookup returns CDR1 SNHLY and CDR2 FYNNEI. V was shortened by 1 base and J by 6 bases, with 10 bases between the two germline ends. The CDR3 DNA is TGTGCCAGCAGTGAAGGGGGGCAGGGCGAGCAGTACTTC. Protein: CASSEGGQGEQYF.

V gene TRBV28 combines with J gene TRBJ1-2; D not resolved. Trimming stripped 2 bases from V and 4 bases from J, with 11 bases between. CDR1 and CDR2 (germline): MDHEN, SYDVKM. This CDR3 contains 14 residues. The CDR3 sequence is CASSLAKAGYGYTF. In nucleotides, the CDR3 is TGTGCCAGCAGTTTAGCCAAAGCAGGCTATGGCTACACCTTC.

V and J are TRBV10-3 and TRBJ1-2; 9 bases line up with TRBD1. This CDR3 has 15 residues. J lost 10 bases, V lost 5 bases, and 14 bases had no gene match. Germline V gives CDR1 ENHRY, CDR2 SYGVKD. The CDR3 loop reads CAISPEQGAGVDYTF. In DNA, the CDR3 is TGTGCCATCAGTCCAGAACAGGGGGCGGGTGTTGACTACACCTTC.

This rearrangement joins TRBV19 to TRBJ2-2; 16 bases match TRBD2. This CDR3 is 17 amino acids long. The V and J ends lost 4 bases and 7 bases, in that order; junction bases with no gene match: 6. Germline CDR1 reads LNHDA; CDR2 reads SQIVND (reference sequence). The CDR3 DNA sequence: TGTGCCAGTAGTACCGGGACTAGCGGGAGGGCGTTCGGGGAGCTGTTTTTT. Protein: CASSTGTSGRAFGELFF.

This chain joins TRBV4-1 and TRBJ2-6; 14 bases agree with TRBD2. CDR3 length: 19 amino acids. The trim removed 0 bases at V and 3 bases at J, leaving 4 bases unmatched. The germline CDR1 and CDR2 sequences are MGHRA and YSYEKL. This chain's CDR3 is CASSQEGLAGAGGANVLTF. As DNA, the CDR3 is TGCGCCAGCAGCCAAGAGGGACTAGCGGGAGCCGGTGGGGCCAACGTCCTGACTTTC.

The genes are TRBV7-2 and TRBJ2-2; D gene ambiguous. This CDR3 spans 14 amino acids. Per germline, CDR1 SGHTA and CDR2 FQGNSA. Trimming stripped 4 bases from V and 5 bases from J, with 11 bases between. This CDR3 reads CASSSGGGTGELFF. Here the CDR3 DNA reads TGTGCCAGCAGCTCCGGCGGTGGGACCGGGGAGCTGTTTTTT.

In DNA, the CDR3 is TGTGCCAGCAGCGGACAGGCACAAGAGACCCAGTACTTC. Protein: CASSGQAQETQYF. The gene calls are TRBV7-9 and TRBJ2-5, with 7 bases fitting TRBD1. This CDR3 is 13 amino acids long. J gave up 2 bases and V 5 bases, and 2 bases lay outside the gene matches. CDR1 and CDR2 (germline): SEHNR, FQNEAQ (reference sequence).

The chain combines TRBV6-2 or TRBV6-3 with TRBJ1-1, with D unclear. Germline CDR1 reads MNHEY; CDR2 reads SVGEGT. The CDR3 totals 15 residues. Trimming removed 0 bases from V and 1 base from J, with 9 bases in between. CDR3 protein: CASSYSFGRNTEAFF. The CDR3 region has the DNA TGTGCCAGCAGTTACTCGTTCGGGAGGAACACTGAAGCTTTCTTT.

The chain joins TRBV6-5 to TRBJ2-7; possibly TRBD1 for D (6 bases). Germline assignment: CDR1 MNHEY and CDR2 SVGAGI. The CDR3 has 15 amino acids. Trimming shortened V by 4 bases and J by 5 bases, and 18 bases separated the two germline ends. The CDR3 is CASSFRSFGGHEQYF. The CDR3 DNA sequence: TGTGCCAGCAGTTTTAGGAGCTTTGGGGGCCACGAGCAGTACTTC.

The V call is TRBV2, the J call TRBJ2-1; D unresolved. The V end was cut by 0 bases, the J end by 4 bases, with 4 bases between. The CDR3 extends over 13 amino acids. Germline V lookup: CDR1 SNHLY, CDR2 FYNNEI. CDR3 in DNA: TGTGCCAGCAGTGAAGCAGCGTACAATGAGCAGTTCTTC. Encoded protein: CASSEAAYNEQFF.